A selection of T cell receptor beta chains follows, all from one sample in a study of blood T cell repertoires in COVID-19. Profiling relied on immunoSEQ multiplex PCR, and the TCRdb table lists in-frame clones only, not all of them. This table has 250,000 to 300,000 clones, about 86% appearing once. The sequencing sample was made of peripheral blood. These receptors came from a woman aged 60-75 years with active or convalescent COVID-19. The CDR3 runs from the conserved cysteine through the conserved F or W. D genes are given only for firm matches. For some rows the clone size is stated as once, few or many, or as a class when expanded; others skip it.

clone_size: NA; v_call: TRBV2; d_call: TRBD2; j_call: TRBJ2-5; cdr3_aa: CASRATSGGFQETQYF; cdr3_nt: TGTGCCAGCAGGGCCACTAGCGGGGGGTTTCAAGAGACCCAGTACTTC
clone_size: NA; v_call: TRBV7-3; d_call: TRBD1; j_call: TRBJ1-2; cdr3_aa: CASSPTGTAIYGYTF; cdr3_nt: TGTGCCAGCAGCCCCACAGGGACAGCTATCTATGGCTACACCTTC
clone_size: NA; v_call: TRBV6-5; d_call: NA; j_call: TRBJ1-2; cdr3_aa: CASSYSRGGSSYTF; cdr3_nt: TGTGCCAGCAGTTACTCGAGGGGAGGGAGCAGCTACACCTTC
clone_size: NA; v_call: TRBV9; d_call: TRBD1; j_call: TRBJ1-1; cdr3_aa: CASSPRTGLTEAFF; cdr3_nt: TGTGCCAGCAGCCCCCGGACAGGGCTCACTGAAGCTTTCTTT
clone_size: NA; v_call: TRBV11-1; d_call: NA; j_call: TRBJ1-6; cdr3_aa: CASSFQGFYSPLHF; cdr3_nt: TGTGCCAGCAGCTTTCAGGGGTTTTATTCACCCCTCCACTTT
clone_size: NA; v_call: TRBV2; d_call: TRBD1; j_call: TRBJ1-5; cdr3_aa: CASRNRGASNQPQHF; cdr3_nt: TGTGCCAGCAGGAACAGGGGAGCTAGCAATCAGCCCCAGCATTTT
clone_size: few; v_call: TRBV7-2; d_call: TRBD1; j_call: TRBJ2-7; cdr3_aa: CASSLVGQGAHEQYF; cdr3_nt: TGTGCCAGCAGCTTAGTAGGGCAGGGGGCCCACGAGCAGTACTTC
clone_size: NA; v_call: TRBV15; d_call: NA; j_call: TRBJ1-2; cdr3_aa: CATSPQRTTGYTF; cdr3_nt: TGTGCCACCAGCCCCCAGAGGACAACTGGCTACACCTTC
clone_size: NA; v_call: TRBV5-8; d_call: NA; j_call: TRBJ2-1; cdr3_aa: CASSLEGLEDEQFF; cdr3_nt: TGTGCCAGCAGCTTGGAGGGACTCGAGGATGAGCAGTTCTTC
clone_size: NA; v_call: TRBV5-4; d_call: NA; j_call: TRBJ1-1; cdr3_aa: CASSSGDTEAFF; cdr3_nt: TGTGCCAGCAGTTCAGGGGATACTGAAGCTTTCTTT
clone_size: NA; v_call: TRBV7-2; d_call: NA; j_call: TRBJ1-1; cdr3_aa: CASSLVTNMNTEAFF; cdr3_nt: TGTGCCAGCAGCTTAGTTACCAACATGAACACTGAAGCTTTCTTT
clone_size: NA; v_call: TRBV23-1; d_call: TRBD1; j_call: TRBJ1-1; cdr3_aa: CASSQSMRGDRDTEAFF; cdr3_nt: TGCGCCAGCAGTCAATCTATGAGGGGGGACAGGGACACTGAAGCTTTCTTT
clone_size: NA; v_call: TRBV7-6; d_call: NA; j_call: TRBJ1-6; cdr3_aa: CASSPSVGGSYNSPLHF; cdr3_nt: TGTGCCAGCAGCCCCTCCGTGGGGGGCTCCTATAATTCACCCCTCCACTTT
clone_size: NA; v_call: TRBV7-2; d_call: TRBD2; j_call: TRBJ2-1; cdr3_aa: CASSLSAGGYNEQFF; cdr3_nt: TGTGCCAGCAGCTTATCGGCGGGGGGTTACAATGAGCAGTTCTTC
clone_size: few; v_call: TRBV19; d_call: NA; j_call: TRBJ1-1; cdr3_aa: CASSIDEAGSGEAFF; cdr3_nt: TGTGCCAGTAGTATAGATGAGGCGGGATCAGGTGAAGCTTTCTTT
clone_size: once; v_call: TRBV19; d_call: NA; j_call: TRBJ1-5; cdr3_aa: CASSLAWGGHQPQHF; cdr3_nt: TGTGCCAGTAGTCTAGCGTGGGGAGGCCATCAGCCCCAGCATTTT
clone_size: NA; v_call: TRBV20-1; d_call: NA; j_call: TRBJ1-2; cdr3_aa: CSATPGGYTF; cdr3_nt: TGCAGTGCCACCCCGGGTGGCTACACCTTC
clone_size: NA; v_call: TRBV5-1; d_call: NA; j_call: TRBJ2-3; cdr3_aa: CASSLGQNTDTQYF; cdr3_nt: TGCGCCAGCAGCTTGGGGCAGAACACAGATACGCAGTATTTT
clone_size: NA; v_call: TRBV24-1; d_call: TRBD1; j_call: TRBJ2-7; cdr3_aa: CATSDYRTGLNKQYF; cdr3_nt: TGTGCCACCAGTGATTATAGGACAGGCTTAAACAAGCAGTACTTC
clone_size: few; v_call: TRBV2; d_call: NA; j_call: TRBJ1-5; cdr3_aa: CASSEGARGRSNQPQHF; cdr3_nt: TGTGCCAGCAGTGAAGGCGCGCGGGGGAGGAGCAATCAGCCCCAGCATTTT
clone_size: NA; v_call: TRBV5-4; d_call: TRBD2; j_call: TRBJ2-5; cdr3_aa: CASSLRLAGGETQYF; cdr3_nt: TGTGCCAGCAGCTTGAGGCTAGCGGGGGGAGAGACCCAGTACTTC
clone_size: NA; v_call: TRBV2; d_call: TRBD2; j_call: TRBJ2-5; cdr3_aa: CASRGGEGETQYF; cdr3_nt: TGTGCCAGCAGGGGCGGGGAGGGGGAGACCCAGTACTTC
clone_size: NA; v_call: TRBV3-1/TRBV3-2; d_call: NA; j_call: TRBJ2-5; cdr3_aa: CASSQAFGGGPGTQYF; cdr3_nt: TGTGCCAGCAGCCAAGCTTTTGGGGGGGGGCCGGGGACCCAGTACTTC
clone_size: NA; v_call: TRBV7-3; d_call: NA; j_call: TRBJ1-1; cdr3_aa: CASSLQPLGGGFMNTEAFF; cdr3_nt: TGTGCCAGCAGCTTACAACCCCTGGGAGGGGGGTTCATGAACACTGAAGCTTTCTTT
clone_size: NA; v_call: TRBV4-2; d_call: NA; j_call: TRBJ1-4; cdr3_aa: CASSQNPGTGGATNEKLFF; cdr3_nt: TGTGCCAGCAGCCAAAACCCTGGGACGGGGGGGGCAACTAATGAAAAACTGTTTTTT
clone_size: NA; v_call: TRBV25-1; d_call: TRBD1; j_call: TRBJ2-2; cdr3_aa: CASSEYGTGRKVGELFF; cdr3_nt: TGTGCCAGCAGTGAATATGGGACAGGCAGAAAGGTCGGGGAGCTGTTTTTT
clone_size: NA; v_call: TRBV3-1/TRBV3-2; d_call: TRBD2; j_call: TRBJ2-5; cdr3_aa: CASSPLAGGAQETQYF; cdr3_nt: TGTGCCAGCTCGCCCCTAGCGGGGGGGGCCCAAGAGACCCAGTACTTC
clone_size: NA; v_call: TRBV19; d_call: TRBD1; j_call: TRBJ1-5; cdr3_aa: CASSPGTGRGQPQHF; cdr3_nt: TGTGCCAGTAGTCCAGGGACAGGCAGGGGTCAGCCCCAGCATTTT
clone_size: NA; v_call: TRBV3-1/TRBV3-2; d_call: NA; j_call: TRBJ2-7; cdr3_aa: CASSQESLSYEQYF; cdr3_nt: TGTGCCAGCAGCCAAGAGAGCCTTTCCTACGAGCAGTACTTC
clone_size: NA; v_call: TRBV10-3; d_call: TRBD1; j_call: TRBJ1-3; cdr3_aa: CAIRDRVIGNTIYF; cdr3_nt: TGTGCCATCAGGGACAGGGTGATTGGAAACACCATATATTTT
clone_size: NA; v_call: TRBV19; d_call: NA; j_call: TRBJ1-1; cdr3_aa: CASSLTTNRPLTEAFF; cdr3_nt: TGTGCCAGTAGTCTGACCACGAACAGACCACTCACTGAAGCTTTCTTT
clone_size: few; v_call: TRBV2; d_call: NA; j_call: TRBJ2-5; cdr3_aa: CASTRVREETQYF; cdr3_nt: TGTGCCAGCACCAGGGTTAGGGAAGAGACCCAGTACTTC
clone_size: NA; v_call: TRBV12-3/TRBV12-4; d_call: TRBD1; j_call: TRBJ2-1; cdr3_aa: CASRGTGANEQFF; cdr3_nt: TGTGCCAGCAGGGGGACAGGGGCCAATGAGCAGTTCTTC
clone_size: NA; v_call: TRBV2; d_call: TRBD1; j_call: TRBJ1-3; cdr3_aa: CASKSRQGTGNTIYF; cdr3_nt: TGTGCCAGCAAGTCGAGACAGGGCACGGGAAACACCATATATTTT
clone_size: few; v_call: TRBV12-3/TRBV12-4; d_call: NA; j_call: TRBJ1-2; cdr3_aa: CASSALSRDGYTF; cdr3_nt: TGTGCCAGCAGTGCCTTATCGAGAGATGGCTACACCTTC
clone_size: NA; v_call: TRBV6-5; d_call: TRBD1; j_call: TRBJ1-3; cdr3_aa: CASRQGYSGNTIYF; cdr3_nt: TGTGCCAGCAGACAGGGGTACTCTGGAAACACCATATATTTT
clone_size: NA; v_call: TRBV5-4; d_call: TRBD1; j_call: TRBJ2-3; cdr3_aa: CASSKGTGQDTQYF; cdr3_nt: TGTGCCAGCAGCAAAGGGACAGGGCAAGATACGCAGTATTTT
clone_size: once; v_call: TRBV4-3; d_call: NA; j_call: TRBJ2-3; cdr3_aa: CASSHVGRGSTDTQYF; cdr3_nt: TGCGCCAGCAGCCACGTCGGAAGGGGGTCCACGGATACGCAGTATTTT
clone_size: few; v_call: TRBV30; d_call: NA; j_call: TRBJ1-5; cdr3_aa: CAWSRGSSNQPQHF; cdr3_nt: TGTGCCTGGAGTAGGGGATCCAGCAATCAGCCCCAGCATTTT
clone_size: NA; v_call: TRBV3-1/TRBV3-2; d_call: NA; j_call: TRBJ1-2; cdr3_aa: CASSPRLYEGGYTF; cdr3_nt: TGTGCCAGCAGCCCACGGCTCTATGAGGGTGGCTACACCTTC
clone_size: NA; v_call: TRBV30; d_call: NA; j_call: TRBJ2-7; cdr3_aa: CAWSPEDGRSYEQYF; cdr3_nt: TGTGCCTGGAGTCCAGAAGATGGGAGATCCTACGAGCAGTACTTC
clone_size: NA; v_call: TRBV7-8; d_call: TRBD1; j_call: TRBJ1-1; cdr3_aa: CASSSRSTGAKAFF; cdr3_nt: TGTGCCAGCAGCTCCCGCTCGACAGGGGCTAAGGCTTTCTTT
clone_size: once; v_call: TRBV6-5; d_call: TRBD2; j_call: TRBJ2-3; cdr3_aa: CASRDGGALDTQYF; cdr3_nt: TGTGCCAGCAGGGACGGGGGGGCCCTAGATACGCAGTATTTT
clone_size: few; v_call: TRBV5-4; d_call: NA; j_call: TRBJ2-5; cdr3_aa: CASSLQGGETQYF; cdr3_nt: TGTGCCAGCAGCTTACAGGGGGGGGAGACCCAGTACTTC
clone_size: NA; v_call: TRBV7-2; d_call: NA; j_call: TRBJ2-7; cdr3_aa: CASSLVGGGSSYEQYF; cdr3_nt: TGTGCCAGCAGCTTAGTCGGCGGGGGCTCCTCCTACGAGCAGTACTTC
clone_size: NA; v_call: TRBV25-1; d_call: TRBD1; j_call: TRBJ2-1; cdr3_aa: CASSQTGDHEQFF; cdr3_nt: TGTGCCAGCAGTCAGACAGGGGACCATGAGCAGTTCTTC
clone_size: once; v_call: TRBV11-3; d_call: NA; j_call: TRBJ1-1; cdr3_aa: CASSLGAGSAFF; cdr3_nt: TGTGCCAGCAGCTTAGGGGCAGGCTCAGCTTTCTTT
clone_size: NA; v_call: TRBV9; d_call: TRBD2; j_call: TRBJ2-3; cdr3_aa: CASGLAGPFYSTDTQYF; cdr3_nt: TGTGCCAGCGGACTAGCGGGGCCGTTTTACAGCACAGATACGCAGTATTTT
clone_size: NA; v_call: TRBV28; d_call: NA; j_call: TRBJ2-5; cdr3_aa: CASTFARTAGETQYF; cdr3_nt: TGTGCCAGCACCTTCGCCCGGACAGCGGGGGAGACCCAGTACTTC
clone_size: once; v_call: TRBV5-6; d_call: NA; j_call: TRBJ1-5; cdr3_aa: CASSLVRRWSNQPQHF; cdr3_nt: TGTGCCAGCAGCTTGGTGCGGAGGTGGAGCAATCAGCCCCAGCATTTT
clone_size: few; v_call: TRBV10-2; d_call: NA; j_call: TRBJ1-3; cdr3_aa: CASSESSGLSGNTIYF; cdr3_nt: TGCGCCAGCAGTGAGTCCTCGGGACTTTCAGGAAACACCATATATTTT
clone_size: NA; v_call: TRBV16; d_call: NA; j_call: TRBJ1-1; cdr3_aa: CASSQRGGNTEAFF; cdr3_nt: TGTGCCAGCAGTCAAAGGGGGGGGAACACTGAAGCTTTCTTT
clone_size: NA; v_call: TRBV27; d_call: TRBD2; j_call: TRBJ2-3; cdr3_aa: CASSSPTGLATDTQYF; cdr3_nt: TGTGCCAGCAGTTCGCCGACTGGACTAGCGACAGATACGCAGTATTTT